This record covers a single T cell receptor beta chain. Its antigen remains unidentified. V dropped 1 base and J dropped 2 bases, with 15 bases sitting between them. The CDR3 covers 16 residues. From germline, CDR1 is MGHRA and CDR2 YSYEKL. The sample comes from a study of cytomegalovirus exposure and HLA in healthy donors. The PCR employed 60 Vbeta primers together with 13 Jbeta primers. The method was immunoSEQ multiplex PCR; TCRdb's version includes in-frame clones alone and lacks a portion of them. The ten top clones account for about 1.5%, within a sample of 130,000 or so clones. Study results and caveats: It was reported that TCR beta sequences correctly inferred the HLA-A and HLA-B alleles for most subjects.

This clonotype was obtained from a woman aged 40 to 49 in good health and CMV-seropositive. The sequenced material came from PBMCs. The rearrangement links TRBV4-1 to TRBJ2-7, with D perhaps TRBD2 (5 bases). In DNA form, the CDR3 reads TGCGCCAGCAGCCAAGTAGATCGTGGAGGCGCCTACGAGCAGTACTTC. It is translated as CASSQVDRGGAYEQYF.